Sequencing of this TCR beta chain was carried out in a study of T cell repertoires in cytomegalovirus infection. Points from the study as a whole: Dominating the ex vivo response were TCR beta clonotypes that were CMV-specific and HLA-C-restricted.

In TCRdb, the reads were re-called with MiXCR into one record per CDR3 protein. The sample contains 400,000 or so distinct CDR3 sequences, roughly 31% of which appear only once. This clonotype was found many times. Antigen specificity is unknown. This CDR3 has 14 amino acids. Trimming stripped 1 base from V and 6 bases from J, with 12 bases between. Germline assignment: CDR1 SGHTA and CDR2 FQGNSA. The V and J genes are TRBV7-2 and TRBJ1-1, with unresolved D. The receptor was isolated from a human donor in good health (CMV status not recorded). Some clones in this sample may be carry-over from other donors' samples. The sequencing sample was made of PBMCs. The CDR3 here is CASSLVGANAEAFF. The DNA for the CDR3 is TGTGCCAGCAGCTTAGTGGGAGCAAATGCTGAAGCTTTCTTT.